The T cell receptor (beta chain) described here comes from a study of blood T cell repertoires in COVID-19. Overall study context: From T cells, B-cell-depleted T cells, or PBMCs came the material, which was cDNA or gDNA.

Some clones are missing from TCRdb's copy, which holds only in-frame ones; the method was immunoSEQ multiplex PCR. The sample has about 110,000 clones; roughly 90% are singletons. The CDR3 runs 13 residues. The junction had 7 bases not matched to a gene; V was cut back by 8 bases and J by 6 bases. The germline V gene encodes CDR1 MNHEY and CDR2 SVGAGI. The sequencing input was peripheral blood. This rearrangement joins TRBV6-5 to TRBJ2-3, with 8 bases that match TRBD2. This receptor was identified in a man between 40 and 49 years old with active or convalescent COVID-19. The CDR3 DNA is TGTGCCAGCTCCTACGGGGGGGCTGATACGCAGTATTTT. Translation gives CASSYGGADTQYF.